This T cell receptor (beta chain) was retrieved from a study of blood T cell repertoires in COVID-19. For the study at large: The study drew acute and convalescent COVID-19 samples from the United States, Italy and Spain. PBMCs, B-cell-depleted T cells, or T cells provided the cDNA or gDNA that made up the material.

The germline gives CDR1 KGHSH, CDR2 LQKENI. V shed 1 base and J shed 3 bases, with 6 bases lying between them. The CDR3 runs 14 residues. In the original processing: Amplification from reference gene primers served as the basis for estimated nucleated cell counts. The repertoire was sequenced with immunoSEQ multiplex PCR; TCRdb's copy has only in-frame clones and lacks some. That table furnishes V, J and clone size, whereas the DNA furnished D and trimming. The table records roughly 170,000 clones, approximately 87% of them present only once. J is TRBJ2-2 and V is TRBV18; D is possibly TRBD1 (5 bases). The sequence came from a man between 70 and 80 years old with active or convalescent COVID-19. The material sequenced was peripheral blood. CDR3 amino acids: CASSPLGDTGELFF. CDR3 in DNA: TGTGCCAGCTCACCACTAGGGGACACCGGGGAGCTGTTTTTT.